What follows are 21 T cell receptor beta chains derived from one specimen sequenced in a study of T cell responses to AZD1222 COVID-19 vaccine. Profiled with immunoSEQ multiplex PCR; TCRdb holds only in-frame clones, not every one. The table has some 150,000 clones, about 93% seen once. The specimen was peripheral blood, collected on day 0 of MenACWY control vaccination. The receptors derive from an adult in good health.

The chain uses TRBV10-3 and TRBJ1-1, with 7 bases aligning to TRBD1. Germline V gene data show CDR1 as ENHRY and CDR2 as SYGVKD. The junction had 9 bases not matched to a gene; V was cut back by 11 bases and J by 3 bases. The CDR3 has 13 residues. CDR3 loop: CASVRGLDTEAFF. CDR3 nucleotide sequence: TGTGCCTCCGTCAGGGGGTTGGACACTGAAGCTTTCTTT.

V and J are TRBV5-5 and TRBJ2-7; possibly TRBD1 or TRBD2 for D (5 bases each). This CDR3 comprises 16 residues. Germline CDR1 SGHKS, CDR2 YYEKEE (reference sequence). V lost 4 bases to trimming and J lost 2 bases, with 19 bases between them. DNA for the CDR3: TGTGCCAGCAGCACGTACAGCTCAGGGAGCCCCTACGAGCAGTACTTC. Amino acid sequence: CASSTYSSGSPYEQYF.

The genes are TRBV29-1 and TRBJ1-2, with unresolved D. Per the germline V gene, CDR1 is SQVTM and CDR2 is ANQGSEA. Trimming left V 4 bases short and J 8 bases short, with 14 bases between. This CDR3 has 12 amino acids. CDR3 amino acids: CSVVGSMAGYTF. The CDR3 bases are TGCAGCGTTGTAGGTTCTATGGCGGGCTACACCTTC. The variable domain in full, completed from reference TRBV29-1 and TRBJ1-2, reads SAVISQKPSRDICQRGTSLTIQCQVDSQVTMMFWYRQQPGQSLTLIATANQGSEATYESGFVIDKFPISRPNLTFSTLTVSNMSPEDSSIYLCSVVGSMAGYTFGSGTRLTVV.

This clone was seen only once. This sequence joins TRBV7-9 and TRBJ1-4; possibly TRBD1 for D (5 bases). The CDR3 runs 15 residues. Germline loops: CDR1 SEHNR, CDR2 FQNEAQ (reference sequence). V gave up 6 bases and J gave up 0 bases, with 11 bases separating them. CDR3 nucleotides: TGTGCCAGCAGGAACCAGGGAACAACTAATGAAAAACTGTTTTTT. The encoded protein is CASRNQGTTNEKLFF.

The chain recombines TRBV7-3 with TRBJ2-2; 8 nucleotides align to TRBD1. V dropped 5 bases and J dropped 6; count of bases not matched to a gene: 5. Germline CDR1 reads SGHTA; CDR2 reads FQGTGA. The CDR3 spans 14 residues. The DNA of the CDR3 is TGTGCCAGCAGCACCCCACAGGGGGCCGGGGAGCTGTTTTTT. Translating gives CASSTPQGAGELFF. The entire variable domain, with the rest obtained from reference TRBV7-3 and TRBJ2-2, is as follows: GAGVSQTPSNKVTEKGKYVELRCDPISGHTALYWYRQSLGQGPEFLIYFQGTGAADDSGLPNDRFFAVRPEGSVSTLKIQRTERGDSAVYLCASSTPQGAGELFFGEGSRLTVL.

The V gene is TRBV5-4, the J gene TRBJ1-1; D is uncertain. CDR3 size: 12 residues. V was pared by 0 bases and J by 6 bases, with 6 bases between. Germline CDR1 SGHNT, CDR2 YYREEE (reference sequence). The CDR3 region is CASSLEQSEAFF. The CDR3 DNA sequence: TGTGCCAGCAGCTTGGAACAGTCTGAAGCTTTCTTT. Full variable domain (missing parts from reference TRBV5-4 and TRBJ1-1): ETGVTQSPTHLIKTRGQQVTLRCSSQSGHNTVSWYQQALGQGPQFIFQYYREEENGRGNFPPRFSGLQFPNYSSELNVNALELDDSALYLCASSLEQSEAFFGQGTRLTVV.

This chain uses TRBV5-1 with TRBJ1-6; D remains ambiguous. V was shortened by 4 bases and J by 11 bases, with 16 bases between the two germline ends. This CDR3 spans 14 amino acids. In germline, CDR1 is SGHRS, CDR2 YFSETQ. As DNA, the CDR3 is TGCGCCAGCAGCCCCTCCGATATTCGAACACCCCTCCACTTT. As protein: CASSPSDIRTPLHF.

The V call is TRBV7-2, the J call TRBJ2-1; either TRBD1 or TRBD2 may supply D (6 bases each). Deletions cut 4 bases from V and 4 bases from J, with 23 bases between. Germline V gene lookup returns CDR1 SGHTA and CDR2 FQGNSA. This CDR3 has 18 amino acids. The CDR3 DNA is TGTGCCAGCAGCTACCTAGGGGACCTTGCGGGACATTACAATGAGCAGTTCTTC. It translates to CASSYLGDLAGHYNEQFF. Filled out from reference TRBV7-2 and TRBJ2-1, the complete variable domain reads GAGVSQSPSNKVTEKGKDVELRCDPISGHTALYWYRQSLGQGLEFLIYFQGNSAPDKSGLPSDRFSAERTGGSVSTLTIQRTQQEDSAVYLCASSYLGDLAGHYNEQFFGPGTRLTVL.

CDR3 amino acids: CASQAPGAGNTEAFF. In nucleotides, the CDR3 is TGTGCCAGCCAAGCCCCGGGTGCGGGGAACACTGAAGCTTTCTTT. The V and J genes are TRBV7-2 and TRBJ1-1; unclear D gene. Germline V CDR1 and CDR2: SGHTA, FQGNSA. The CDR3 totals 15 residues. Trimming took 8 bases from V and 1 from J, leaving 17 bases between them.

The gene calls are TRBV5-1 and TRBJ2-7, with no clear D. V lost 4 bases and J 5 bases, leaving 16 bases between the germline ends. The V gene's germline CDR1 is SGHRS and CDR2 YFSETQ. The CDR3 runs 14 residues. CDR3 amino acids: CASSPSSGQNEQYF. DNA for the CDR3: TGCGCCAGCAGCCCCTCAAGTGGGCAGAACGAGCAGTACTTC.

The rearrangement uses TRBV6-5 and TRBJ1-2; 8 bases align to TRBD1. J was trimmed by 5 bases and V by 3 bases; bases with no gene match: 8. Germline V lookup: CDR1 MNHEY, CDR2 SVGAGI. The CDR3 loop spans 15 amino acids. The CDR3 bases are TGTGCCAGCAGTTATGAAGGACAGGGATATTATGGCTACACCTTC. Translation: CASSYEGQGYYGYTF.

The J gene is TRBJ2-3, the V gene TRBV5-4; TRBD1 aligns across 9 bases. J gave up 5 bases and V 7 bases, and 8 bases lay outside the gene matches. CDR3 length: 14 amino acids. Per germline, CDR1 SGHNT and CDR2 YYREEE (reference sequence). The CDR3 region has the DNA TGTGCCAGCGGCCTACAGGGGGCTGAAGATACGCAGTATTTT. It yields the protein CASGLQGAEDTQYF.

This sequence joins TRBV5-4 and TRBJ1-3; perhaps TRBD1 as D (6 bases). V was pared by 2 bases and J by 0 bases, with 15 bases between. CDR1 is SGHNT, CDR2 YYREEE, per germline (reference sequence). The CDR3 sequence is 17 residues long. CDR3 in DNA: TGTGCCAGCAGCTTTTTTGCCGGGACAATCTCTGGAAACACCATATATTTT. Protein sequence: CASSFFAGTISGNTIYF. Full variable domain (remainder filled in from reference TRBV5-4 and TRBJ1-3): ETGVTQSPTHLIKTRGQQVTLRCSSQSGHNTVSWYQQALGQGPQFIFQYYREEENGRGNFPPRFSGLQFPNYSSELNVNALELDDSALYLCASSFFAGTISGNTIYFGEGSWLTVV.

J is TRBJ1-6 and V is TRBV3-1 (or the pseudogene TRBV3-2); the D gene is possibly TRBD1 (6 bases). The CDR3 is 15 residues long. Germline CDR1 is LGHDT and CDR2 is YNNKEL (reference sequence). V lost 5 bases, J lost 7 bases, and 15 bases lay in between. CDR3 sequence: CASSGGAQGNSPLHF. The CDR3, as DNA: TGTGCCAGCAGCGGAGGGGCACAGGGCAATTCACCCCTCCACTTT.

This chain connects TRBV18 to TRBJ1-1; D is unresolved. The CDR3 runs to 13 residues. Germline V lookup: CDR1 KGHSH, CDR2 LQKENI. Trimming stripped 9 bases from V and 2 bases from J, with 13 bases between. The CDR3 DNA reads TGTGCCAGTTACATAGGCAGCAACACTGAAGCTTTCTTT. Translation gives CASYIGSNTEAFF.

Here the CDR3 reads CASSPLFNYGYTF. DNA of the CDR3: TGTGCCAGCTCACCACTCTTCAACTATGGCTACACCTTC. J is TRBJ1-2 and V is TRBV18; no firm D call. The CDR3 spans 13 residues. Trimming stripped 1 base from V and 2 bases from J, with 5 bases between. Germline V CDR1 and CDR2: KGHSH, LQKENI.

The genes are TRBV9 and TRBJ1-4; 7 bases match TRBD1. Germline CDR1 reads SGDLS; CDR2 reads YYNGEE. The CDR3 is made up of 14 amino acids. V shed 3 bases, J shed 8 bases, and the junction held 7 bases outside the gene matches. CDR3: CASSAQGRPEKLFF. Written as DNA, the CDR3 is TGTGCCAGCAGCGCACAGGGGAGACCAGAAAAACTGTTTTTT.

The chain is built from TRBV6-5 and TRBJ1-1; D is possibly TRBD1 (6 bases). This CDR3 spans 14 amino acids. Germline-derived CDR1 and CDR2 are MNHEY and SVGAGI. Deletions cut 8 bases from V and 4 bases from J, with 17 bases between. In DNA form, the CDR3 reads TGTGCCAGCCGCTACCTCGTCAGGGGCACTGAAGCTTTCTTT. Protein: CASRYLVRGTEAFF.

The chain has TRBV21-1 and TRBJ1-3; no DNA check was done on the table's D call, TRBD1. TRBV21-1 is assigned pseudogene status. The CDR3 extends over 19 amino acids. The CDR3, as DNA: TGTGCCAGCACCGCGGACAGGGGCGGATTAAATTACTCTGGAAACACCATATATTTT. Encoded protein: CASTADRGGLNYSGNTIYF.

The chain carries TRBV19 and TRBJ1-6, with D unresolved. Germline V gives CDR1 LNHDA, CDR2 SQIVND (reference sequence). Trimming removed 7 bases from V and 10 bases from J, with 17 bases in between. The CDR3 totals 14 residues. For the CDR3, the DNA is TGTGCCAGTATGGAGGTCGGGGAAGGATCACCCCTCCACTTT. Protein: CASMEVGEGSPLHF.

This clone was observed a single time. V is TRBV6-2 or TRBV6-3 and J is TRBJ1-5, with no clear D. V shed 0 bases and J shed 1 base, with 10 bases lying between them. CDR1 MNHEY and CDR2 SVGEGT come from the germline V gene. The CDR3 has 16 amino acids. CDR3 in DNA: TGTGCCAGCAGTTACTCGAGTTGGACGAGCAATCAGCCCCAGCATTTT. Protein: CASSYSSWTSNQPQHF.